A selection of T cell receptor beta chains follows, all from one sample in a study of beta chain features in type 1 diabetes. Assay used: immunoSEQ multiplex PCR; TCRdb lists only in-frame clones, some missing. This table holds hundreds of thousands of clones, roughly a sixth found once. Sequencing was done on a sample of naive CD4+ T cells from blood. These receptors were collected from a woman aged 18-30 years in good health. CDR3s include the opening cysteine and the closing phenylalanine or tryptophan. D genes are given only for firm matches. Not all rows give a size; the values are once, few, many and, for expanded clones, a class.

TRBJ1-1 NA TRBV18 NA TGTGCCAGCTCACCACCGGCGCGACACACTGAAGCTTTCTTT CASSPPARHTEAFF
TRBJ2-2 NA TRBV4-3 TRBD2 TGCGCCAGCAGCTTACAGGGACTAGCGGGAGTGGTCGGGGAGCTGTTTTTT CASSLQGLAGVVGELFF
TRBJ2-2 few TRBV6-6 TRBD2 TGTGCCAGCAGGACTAGCGGGAGATCCGGGGAGCTGTTTTTT CASRTSGRSGELFF
TRBJ2-2 NA TRBV7-2 NA TGTGCCAGCAGCTTGAACACAGGGATGGTCACCGGGGAGCTGTTTTTT CASSLNTGMVTGELFF
TRBJ1-5 NA TRBV6-1 NA TGTGCCAGCAGAGGAGCAGCGTATAGCAATCAGCCCCAGCATTTT CASRGAAYSNQPQHF
TRBJ2-1 few TRBV19 TRBD2 TGTGCCAGTAGTATAACTCCTGGGAGCGGGGCTTACAATGAGCAGTTCTTC CASSITPGSGAYNEQFF
TRBJ2-3 NA TRBV7-2 NA TGTGCCAGCAGCCGAGCAGATACGCAGTATTTT CASSRADTQYF
TRBJ2-1 few TRBV7-8 TRBD1 TGTGCCAGCAGCGACGGGACAGGGGGCTTTGAGCAGTTCTTC CASSDGTGGFEQFF
TRBJ2-2 few TRBV7-8 NA TGTGCCAGCAGCTTGTCGGAGGGCCGGACCGGGGAGCTGTTTTTT CASSLSEGRTGELFF
TRBJ2-7 NA TRBV6-5 NA TGTGCCAGCCGCCTTTTTTTTCTCGGGTCCTACGAGCAGTACTTC CASRLFFLGSYEQYF
TRBJ2-1 NA TRBV7-2 NA TGTGCCAGCAGCTTATATGGATACAATGAGCAGTTCTTC CASSLYGYNEQFF
TRBJ2-2 NA TRBV25-1 NA TGTGCCAGCAGTCCACGACTAATCGGGAGAGCCGGGGAGCTGTTTTTT CASSPRLIGRAGELFF
TRBJ2-7 NA TRBV15 NA TGTGCCACCAGCATTCGGGTCGCCTACGAGCAGTACTTC CATSIRVAYEQYF
TRBJ2-6 NA TRBV7-2 NA TGTGCCAGCAGCATCCCTGGGGCCAACGTCCTGACTTTC CASSIPGANVLTF
TRBJ1-2 NA TRBV10-3 TRBD1 TGTGCCATCAGTGATCCGACAGGGGGGTATGGCTACACCTTC CAISDPTGGYGYTF
TRBJ2-7 few TRBV6-6 NA TGTGCCAGCAGTTACTCGGTCCAATACTCCTACGAGCAGTACTTC CASSYSVQYSYEQYF
TRBJ2-3 few TRBV7-2 NA TGTGCCAGCAGCACCCGAAGCGTCGGCACAGATACGCAGTATTTT CASSTRSVGTDTQYF
TRBJ1-5 few TRBV9 NA TGTGCCAGCAGCGTATCTGGAGATAGCAATCAGCCCCAGCATTTT CASSVSGDSNQPQHF
TRBJ2-5 NA TRBV28 NA TGTGCCAGCAGTTTAGCCGCCGGGTCTGCACAAGAGACCCAGTACTTC CASSLAAGSAQETQYF
TRBJ1-5 NA TRBV5-6 NA TGTGCCAGCAGCTTGTTAGGGAGGGATCAGCCCCAGCATTTT CASSLLGRDQPQHF
TRBJ1-1 few TRBV5-1 NA TGCGCCAGCAGCTTCGGCGGATTGAACACTGAAGCTTTCTTT CASSFGGLNTEAFF
TRBJ1-2 few TRBV7-9 NA TGTGCCAGCAGCCATACCTGGGACCTGACGATCGGAAGTGGCTACACCTTC CASSHTWDLTIGSGYTF
TRBJ1-5 few TRBV5-1 NA TGCGCCAGCAGCTTGGAGGGGCACGGCCAGCCCCAGCATTTT CASSLEGHGQPQHF
TRBJ2-7 few TRBV19 TRBD2 TGTGCCAGTAGGGGCCTAGCGGGAGGTTCCTACGAGCAGTACTTC CASRGLAGGSYEQYF
TRBJ2-2 NA TRBV6-5 NA TGTGCCAGCGGGGAACAGGGCACCGGGGAGCTGTTTTTT CASGEQGTGELFF
TRBJ2-7 NA TRBV15 NA TGTGCCACCAGCAGAGATGTGGCCCTCGAGCAGTACTTC CATSRDVALEQYF
TRBJ2-1 NA TRBV9 TRBD2 TGTGCCAGCACCCAAGAGCCTAGCGGGAGGAGAGAGCAGTTCTTC CASTQEPSGRREQFF
TRBJ2-7 NA TRBV7-3 TRBD2 TGTGCCAGCAGTTATCAGGGAGGGTACGAGCAGTACTTC CASSYQGGYEQYF
TRBJ1-5 NA TRBV18 NA TGTGCCAGCTCACCATTAGGGGGGAGCAATCAGCCCCAGCATTTT CASSPLGGSNQPQHF
TRBJ2-7 NA TRBV28 TRBD2 TGTGCCAGCAGTCGGACTAGCGGTACCTACGAGCAGTACTTC CASSRTSGTYEQYF
TRBJ2-7 NA TRBV9 NA TGTGCCAGCAGCCCTTCGCCGGTGGCTTCCTACGAGCAGTACTTC CASSPSPVASYEQYF
TRBJ2-7 NA TRBV28 NA TGTGCCAGCAGCCCCATCCCTGGCGAGCAGTACTTC CASSPIPGEQYF
TRBJ2-1 NA TRBV28 TRBD2 TGTGCCACCTATTCGACTAGCGGGAGTGATGAGCAGTTCTTC CATYSTSGSDEQFF
TRBJ2-5 few TRBV20-1 NA TGCAGTGCCATCGTACAAGAGACCCAGTACTTC CSAIVQETQYF
TRBJ2-1 NA TRBV5-1 TRBD2 TGCGCCAGCCACCCTTACAGGGATAAGGGGACTAGCGGGGGGAACAATGAGCAGTTCTTC CASHPYRDKGTSGGNNEQFF
TRBJ2-7 NA TRBV6-6 TRBD2 TGTGCCAGCAGTCCTCCCAGGACTAGCGGCTACGAGCAGTACTTC CASSPPRTSGYEQYF
TRBJ2-1 few TRBV25-1 NA TGTGCCAGCAGCCCCGGGCCCTATGACAATGAGCAGTTCTTC CASSPGPYDNEQFF
TRBJ2-1 NA TRBV15 TRBD2 TGTGCCACCAGCAGGACTAGCGTACCAACCTACAATGAGCAGTTCTTC CATSRTSVPTYNEQFF
TRBJ2-7 NA TRBV20-1 NA TGCAGTGCTAGTCAGGGGAACGAGCAGTACTTC CSASQGNEQYF
TRBJ2-3 few TRBV4-1 TRBD2 TGCGCCAGCAGCCAATCGGGGACTAGCGGGAGACAGACAGATACGCAGTATTTT CASSQSGTSGRQTDTQYF
TRBJ1-4 NA TRBV6-6 NA TGTGCCAGCAGTTACTCAACGTTAGGGGCCGCGGAAAAACTGTTTTTT CASSYSTLGAAEKLFF
TRBJ1-5 few TRBV28 NA TGTGCCAGCAATTTGGGGTCGGAGAGCAATCAGCCCCAGCATTTT CASNLGSESNQPQHF
TRBJ2-3 many TRBV10-3 NA TGTGCCATCAGCCCCGGACGTGACACAGATACGCAGTATTTT CAISPGRDTDTQYF
TRBJ2-5 NA TRBV5-1 NA TGCGCCAGCAGCGCCGGGACACCCCTCGAGACCCAGTACTTC CASSAGTPLETQYF
TRBJ2-7 few TRBV6-5 TRBD1 TGTGCCAGCAGTTACGACAGGGCCTACGAGCAGTACTTC CASSYDRAYEQYF
TRBJ1-5 NA TRBV2 TRBD1 TGTGCCAGCCACGGGACAGGGAGACAGCCCCAGCATTTT CASHGTGRQPQHF
TRBJ2-1 few TRBV7-2 NA TGTGCCAGCAGCTTAGTATCCGTGGGCAATGAGCAGTTCTTC CASSLVSVGNEQFF
TRBJ2-6 NA TRBV2 NA TGTGCCAGCAGCCGGGGGAGAGGGGCCAACGTCCTGACTTTC CASSRGRGANVLTF
TRBJ2-1 few TRBV18 TRBD1 TGTGCCAGCTTAGGGGACAGATCCTACAATGAGCAGTTCTTC CASLGDRSYNEQFF
TRBJ2-3 few TRBV7-9 NA TGTGCCAGCAGCTTCACGGGCACAGATACGCAGTATTTT CASSFTGTDTQYF
TRBJ2-7 NA TRBV29-1 TRBD1 TGCAGCGTCGGGACAGGATCATCCTACGAGCAGTACTTC CSVGTGSSYEQYF
TRBJ2-1 NA TRBV6-7 TRBD2 TGTGCCAGCAGTACTAGCGGGAGGAAGTTCTTC CASSTSGRKFF
TRBJ2-7 NA TRBV25-1 TRBD1 TGTGCCAGCAGCCTACAGGGGTGGGAGCAGTACTTC CASSLQGWEQYF
TRBJ2-7 few TRBV5-6 NA TGTGCCAGCAGCCAAGGAGGGTACGAGCAGTACTTC CASSQGGYEQYF
TRBJ2-7 NA TRBV9 NA TGTGCCAGCAGCAACGGGACTTTCCCCTACGAGCAGTACTTC CASSNGTFPYEQYF
TRBJ2-5 NA TRBV18 NA TGTGCCAGCGGTTCGCAAGAGACCCAGTACTTC CASGSQETQYF
TRBJ1-1 few TRBV5-1 TRBD1 TGCGCCAGCAGCCCCAACAGGGACAGAGAAGCTTTCTTT CASSPNRDREAFF
TRBJ2-5 NA TRBV27 TRBD2 TGTGCCAGCAGCCGAACCCCGGGACTAGTCCAAGAGACCCAGTACTTC CASSRTPGLVQETQYF
TRBJ1-1 few TRBV20-1 NA TGCAGTGCTAGAGTCTCAGGTGGAGCTTTCTTT CSARVSGGAFF